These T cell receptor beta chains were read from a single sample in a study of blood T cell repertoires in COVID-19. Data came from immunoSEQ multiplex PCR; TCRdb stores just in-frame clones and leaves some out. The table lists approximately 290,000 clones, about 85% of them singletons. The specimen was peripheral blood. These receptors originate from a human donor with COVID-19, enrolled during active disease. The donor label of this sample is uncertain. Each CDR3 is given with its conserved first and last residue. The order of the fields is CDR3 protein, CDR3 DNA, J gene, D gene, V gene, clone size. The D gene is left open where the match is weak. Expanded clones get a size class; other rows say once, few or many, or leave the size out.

CDR3aa: CASSDHRGEGYTF; CDR3nt: TGTGCCAGCAGCGACCACAGGGGAGAGGGCTACACCTTC; j_gene: TRBJ1-2; d_gene: TRBD1; v_gene: TRBV7-9; abundance: -
CDR3aa: CASSMSRTWGYEQFF; CDR3nt: TGTGCCAGTAGTATGTCCAGGACCTGGGGCTATGAGCAGTTCTTC; j_gene: TRBJ2-1; d_gene: -; v_gene: TRBV19; abundance: once
CDR3aa: CASSPFPGTDTQYF; CDR3nt: TGTGCCAGCAGCCCCTTCCCTGGCACAGATACGCAGTATTTT; j_gene: TRBJ2-3; d_gene: -; v_gene: TRBV11-3; abundance: -
CDR3aa: CASKPEQGWKKPQHF; CDR3nt: TGTGCCAGCAAACCCGAACAGGGTTGGAAGAAGCCCCAGCATTTT; j_gene: TRBJ1-5; d_gene: -; v_gene: TRBV6-5; abundance: -
CDR3aa: CASSARTGGPNTEAFF; CDR3nt: TGTGCCAGTAGTGCGCGGACAGGAGGCCCGAACACTGAAGCTTTCTTT; j_gene: TRBJ1-1; d_gene: TRBD1; v_gene: TRBV19; abundance: -
CDR3aa: CASSPRDTNYEQYF; CDR3nt: TGTGCCAGCAGTCCCCGGGACACGAACTACGAGCAGTACTTC; j_gene: TRBJ2-7; d_gene: -; v_gene: TRBV25-1; abundance: -
CDR3aa: CAWSRGRVNYGYTF; CDR3nt: TGTGCCTGGAGTAGGGGGAGGGTGAACTATGGCTACACCTTC; j_gene: TRBJ1-2; d_gene: -; v_gene: TRBV30; abundance: few
CDR3aa: CASSPRTGQVGYTF; CDR3nt: TGTGCCAGCAGCCCCCGGACAGGGCAGGTGGGCTACACCTTC; j_gene: TRBJ1-2; d_gene: TRBD1; v_gene: TRBV7-2; abundance: -
CDR3aa: CASTTDRGIIGNTIYF; CDR3nt: TGTGCCAGCACTACCGACAGGGGGATAATTGGAAACACCATATATTTT; j_gene: TRBJ1-3; d_gene: TRBD1; v_gene: TRBV6-6; abundance: few
CDR3aa: CSVDVGRETQYF; CDR3nt: TGCAGCGTTGACGTGGGCCGGGAGACCCAGTACTTC; j_gene: TRBJ2-5; d_gene: -; v_gene: TRBV29-1; abundance: -
CDR3aa: CASSLGRKHTDTQYF; CDR3nt: TGTGCCAGCAGCTTAGGGAGGAAACACACAGATACGCAGTATTTT; j_gene: TRBJ2-3; d_gene: -; v_gene: TRBV11-3; abundance: -
CDR3aa: CASSPQDRGNYGYTF; CDR3nt: TGTGCCAGCTCACCACAAGACAGGGGGAACTATGGCTACACCTTC; j_gene: TRBJ1-2; d_gene: TRBD1; v_gene: TRBV18; abundance: -
CDR3aa: CASSLDSRNTEAFF; CDR3nt: TGTGCCAGCAGCTTAGACTCGAGGAACACTGAAGCTTTCTTT; j_gene: TRBJ1-1; d_gene: -; v_gene: TRBV7-9; abundance: -
CDR3aa: CASSQEPTQRSGELFF; CDR3nt: TGTGCCAGCAGCCAAGAGCCCACTCAGCGGTCTGGGGAGCTGTTTTTT; j_gene: TRBJ2-2; d_gene: -; v_gene: TRBV3-1/TRBV3-2; abundance: -
CDR3aa: CASSPRPERGAEAFF; CDR3nt: TGTGCCAGCAGCCCCCGCCCGGAAAGAGGCGCTGAAGCTTTCTTT; j_gene: TRBJ1-1; d_gene: -; v_gene: TRBV9; abundance: -
CDR3aa: CASPGGRQETQYF; CDR3nt: TGCGCCAGCCCGGGGGGACGCCAAGAGACCCAGTACTTC; j_gene: TRBJ2-5; d_gene: TRBD2; v_gene: TRBV23-1; abundance: -
CDR3aa: CASTPWATNTEAFF; CDR3nt: TGTGCCAGTACCCCTTGGGCGACGAACACTGAAGCTTTCTTT; j_gene: TRBJ1-1; d_gene: -; v_gene: TRBV19; abundance: -
CDR3aa: CASSPRLAGGGEDTQYF; CDR3nt: TGTGCCAGCAGCCCGCGACTAGCGGGCGGAGGAGAAGATACGCAGTATTTT; j_gene: TRBJ2-3; d_gene: TRBD2; v_gene: TRBV11-3; abundance: -
CDR3aa: CASSYTPLGSIEQYF; CDR3nt: TGTGCCAGCAGCTATACCCCCCTAGGATCCATCGAGCAGTACTTC; j_gene: TRBJ2-7; d_gene: -; v_gene: TRBV7-9; abundance: -
CDR3aa: CASSLDREGNQPQHF; CDR3nt: TGTGCCAGCAGTTTGGACAGGGAGGGCAATCAGCCCCAGCATTTT; j_gene: TRBJ1-5; d_gene: TRBD1; v_gene: TRBV6-9; abundance: -
CDR3aa: CASSWGLAGENNEQFF; CDR3nt: TGTGCCAGCAGCTGGGGACTAGCGGGAGAGAACAATGAGCAGTTCTTC; j_gene: TRBJ2-1; d_gene: TRBD2; v_gene: TRBV5-4; abundance: once
CDR3aa: CAISEGAGGLETEAFF; CDR3nt: TGTGCCATCAGTGAGGGGGCAGGGGGGTTGGAGACTGAAGCTTTCTTT; j_gene: TRBJ1-1; d_gene: TRBD1; v_gene: TRBV10-3; abundance: -
CDR3aa: CATSTDRSGTEAFF; CDR3nt: TGTGCCACCAGTACCGACCGTTCCGGGACAGAAGCTTTCTTT; j_gene: TRBJ1-1; d_gene: -; v_gene: TRBV24-1; abundance: -
CDR3aa: CAISGPGGMNTEAFF; CDR3nt: TGTGCCATCAGTGGGCCAGGGGGGATGAACACTGAAGCTTTCTTT; j_gene: TRBJ1-1; d_gene: TRBD1; v_gene: TRBV10-3; abundance: -
CDR3aa: CASSSPPQGRPYNEQFF; CDR3nt: TGTGCCAGCAGTTCCCCGCCACAGGGGAGACCGTACAATGAGCAGTTCTTC; j_gene: TRBJ2-1; d_gene: TRBD1; v_gene: TRBV27; abundance: -
CDR3aa: CASSSRGEISGNTIYF; CDR3nt: TGCGCCAGCAGCTCCCGGGGGGAAATCTCTGGAAACACCATATATTTT; j_gene: TRBJ1-3; d_gene: -; v_gene: TRBV5-1; abundance: -